The present entry profiles one TCR beta chain with its context. This clonotype was seen repeatedly, ten times or more. Its recognized antigen is unknown. No base quality information exists; no much larger clone differs at one position. These data come from a study of T cells in Graves' hyperthyroidism and ophthalmopathy (dated by TCRdb to between 2017 and 2020). About the investigation overall: Peripheral blood samples were taken at initial diagnosis, before any treatment was given. After sampling, hyperthyroidism patients received methimazole starting at 30 mg daily, and ophthalmopathy patients received high-dose intravenous methylprednisolone. To identify TCR V-J signatures that set the groups apart, the researchers used a discovery cohort of more than 95 patients, made up of about 44 with Graves' ophthalmopathy and about 60 with stable Graves' hyperthyroidism. In addition, the study compared T-cell repertoires in thyroid tissue and in blood from about 6 Graves' hyperthyroidism patients. The 100 discovery patients were randomly split 7:3 into training and test sets. Whether ophthalmopathy could be predicted prospectively was tested in an independent validation cohort made up of approximately 19 hyperthyroidism patients plus 17 patients who later progressed to ophthalmopathy. According to the paper, TCR Vbeta CDR3 sequencing was carried out on 135 peripheral blood samples, which came from fewer than 50 ophthalmopathy, 75 or so hyperthyroidism and around 17 progressor patients.

The CDR3 holds 12 amino acids from the cysteine to the phenylalanine. Of all the DNA, just the CDR3 is kept, 36 bases in frame from base 1. Trimming takes 2 bases from V and 9 bases from J, and the germline ends sit 8 bases apart. The germline V gene sets CDR1 to SGHAT and CDR2 to FQNNGV. Hyperthyroidism patients were aged 18 to 65 years and newly diagnosed, with disease duration of less than 2 months. Patients with uncontrolled infections, other autoimmune diseases, pregnancy or lactation were excluded. Diagnoses were established on the basis of clinical symptoms, serum thyroxine and TRAb, thyroid ultrasound, and orbital computed tomography. For progressor patients, blood was drawn at the first diagnosis of hyperthyroidism, before any ophthalmopathy symptoms had appeared. PBMCs were isolated from 10 ml of fresh peripheral blood by Ficoll-Paque density gradient centrifugation. Progressor patients were initially diagnosed with Graves' hyperthyroidism and developed ophthalmopathy during follow-up. Total RNA was extracted using Trizol reagent, and RNA quality was assessed on an Agilent 2100 Bioanalyzer.

The TCR beta CDR3 regions were amplified from RNA transcripts. A first-round RT-PCR of the TCR CDR3 used the HTBI primer set with the Qiagen OneStep RT-PCR kit. The libraries were constructed in a second round of multiplex PCR and then size-selected and purified. Sequencing of the libraries was done on an Illumina HiSeq2000 using paired-end 100 bp reads. As for how the authors treated the data: SOAPnuke was used to process the raw data, removing reads that contained adapters or uncalled bases, had a mean Phred below 15, or lacked an exact match to the constant primer or identifier. High-quality paired reads were merged with COPE v1.2.5, and unique nucleotide sequences were defined as clonotypes. MiTCR v1.1 was used to align clonotypes to the IMGT TRBV, TRBD and TRBJ reference segments. The analysis was restricted to V-J combinations with a frequency above 0.0001, which together covered roughly 99% of the repertoires. A TCS score was defined as the ratio between F50 (clonal expansion) and ExV (chaos), using BLOSUM62-based TCRdist between CDR3 peptides within each V-J. Welch's t-statistics and random forest reduced just over 500 V-J features to fewer than 15, which were used in a naive Bayes classifier (R e1071). TCRdb reanalyzed the raw reads on its own, using fastp at Q25 for trimming and MiXCR for clone calling, and kept in-frame beta chains. All rows with the same CDR3 protein become a single entry with the most common DNA and genes. Here the V and J calls rest on TCRdb's processing, not on the authors' analysis. The sample yields some 370,000 distinct CDR3 sequences; roughly 17% were counted once. The biggest ten clones account for roughly a third of the sample.

What the study reported, not specific to this receptor: In validation, the model predicted progression to ophthalmopathy a median of roughly 6.5 months before onset, with over 55% sensitivity and 72.22% specificity. In cross-validation, a model built on a 13 V-J signature told ophthalmopathy apart from stable hyperthyroidism with approximately 90% sensitivity and approximately 81% specificity, and in testing the same model reached 80%/75%. No statistical method was used to set the sample size in advance, and investigators knew the group allocation. Blood samples also contained most of the expanded thyroid clonotypes (frequency above 0.001), which suggests that blood repertoires may reflect thyroid immune responses.

The specimen was blood. Recombination joined TRBV11-2 with TRBJ2-1, with no D gene named confidently. The TCR was taken from a woman in her 30s with Graves' hyperthyroidism that later progressed to Graves' ophthalmopathy. The CDR3 region reads CASSLRVGEQFF. The nucleotide sequence is given as TGTGCCAGCAGCTTACGGGTTGGTGAGCAGTTCTTC. This CDR3, with the reference TRBV11-2 and TRBJ2-1 proteins standing in past its ends, gives the full variable domain EAGVAQSPRYKIIEKRQSVAFWCNPISGHATLYWYQQILGQGPKLLIQFQNNGVVDDSQLPKDRFSAERLKGVDSTLKIQPAKLEDSAVYLCASSLRVGEQFFGPGTRLTVL.